The present entry profiles one T cell receptor (beta chain) with its context. The data derive from a study of shared clonotypes between healthy human individuals. The assay was immunoSEQ multiplex PCR, and TCRdb's table has in-frame clones only and misses some. The sample includes about 680,000 clones, approximately 73% seen only once; the top ten take more than 1.5%. The CDR3 runs to 15 residues. Germline V gene sequence: CDR1 SNHLY, CDR2 FYNNEI. The germline V and J ends were trimmed by 8 bases and 0 bases, with 14 bases remaining between them. The rearrangement links TRBV2 to TRBJ1-3, with D unresolved. This receptor was obtained from a woman aged 25-40 years in good health. Sequencing input: memory CD4+ T cells sorted from blood. Specified subset: CD45RA-negative fraction. CDR3 in amino acids: CASRVLPNSGNTIYF. The CDR3 bases are TGTGCCAGCCGAGTCCTTCCGAACTCTGGAAACACCATATATTTT.